This T cell receptor beta chain was recovered during a study of T cell responses to AZD1222 COVID-19 vaccine. Regarding the study as a whole: Vaccine-associated CD4 TCRs ranged over spike, dominating at 160-218 and 743-854.

The assay was immunoSEQ multiplex PCR, and TCRdb's table has in-frame clones only and misses some. The sample has roughly 30,000 clones; around 82% are singletons. As concerns this clone: Its antigen is not identified.

The ends lost 2 bases at V and 5 bases at J; junction bases unmatched: 8. This CDR3 region has 16 residues. Germline loops: CDR1 MNHEY, CDR2 SVGEGT. V gene TRBV6-2 or TRBV6-3 combines with J gene TRBJ2-5; 10 nucleotides agree with TRBD2. The sample consisted of peripheral blood, taken 28 days after the second AZD1222 dose. This receptor was identified in an adult who received the AZD1222 COVID-19 vaccine. The CDR3 DNA reads TGTGCCAGCAGTTACCAGCGGGGGGGCCTCGTGGAGACCCAGTACTTC. This translates into CASSYQRGGLVETQYF.